A selection of T cell receptor beta chains follows, all from one sample in a study of PD-L1 blockade in urothelial cancer. The assay was immunoSEQ multiplex PCR, and TCRdb's table has in-frame clones only and misses some. The table records some 100,000 clones, roughly nine tenths of them present only once. Sequenced here: PBMCs, sampled around atezolizumab (anti-PD-L1) treatment. Receptor source: an elderly woman with urothelial cancer. The CDR3 runs from the conserved cysteine through the conserved F or W. Each record gives: D gene, V gene, J gene, clone size, CDR3 protein, CDR3 DNA. D genes are given only for firm matches. Size tells how often a clone was seen (once, few, many) or the class of an expanded clone, and some rows leave it out.

-	TRBV7-8	TRBJ2-7	few	CASSLVQDYEQYF	TGTGCCAGCAGCTTAGTACAGGACTACGAGCAGTACTTC
TRBD1	TRBV19	TRBJ2-7	-	CASSIGTGVEQYF	TGTGCCAGTAGTATCGGGACAGGGGTTGAGCAGTACTTC
-	TRBV30	TRBJ2-1	-	CAWSVMVTGEQFF	TGTGCCTGGAGTGTAATGGTTACAGGGGAGCAGTTCTTC
TRBD2	TRBV7-3	TRBJ2-1	-	CASSPSGTSGKDEQFF	TGTGCCAGCAGCCCAAGCGGGACTAGCGGGAAGGATGAGCAGTTCTTC
TRBD2	TRBV11-3	TRBJ2-3	-	CASSLGLAGGEGFTQYF	TGTGCCAGCAGCCTCGGACTAGCGGGAGGTGAAGGATTTACGCAGTATTTT
-	TRBV18	TRBJ1-1	few	CASSPGQNTEAFF	TGTGCCAGCTCACCAGGGCAGAACACTGAAGCTTTCTTT
TRBD2	TRBV30	TRBJ2-1	-	CAWGPGEGRNEQFF	TGTGCCTGGGGCCCTGGGGAGGGGCGGAATGAGCAGTTCTTC
-	TRBV14	TRBJ1-3	-	CASSRRGGALSGNTIYF	TGTGCCAGCAGCCGAAGAGGAGGGGCACTCTCTGGAAACACCATATATTTT
TRBD2	TRBV9	TRBJ2-5	-	CASSTRGLAGGMEETQYF	TGTGCCAGCAGCACCAGAGGACTAGCGGGAGGGATGGAAGAGACCCAGTACTTC
TRBD1	TRBV5-4	TRBJ1-5	-	CASSLYQGAQHF	TGTGCCAGCAGCTTGTACCAGGGGGCCCAGCATTTT
-	TRBV6-5	TRBJ1-1	-	CASSVQQGEAFF	TGTGCCAGCAGTGTACAACAGGGTGAAGCTTTCTTT
-	TRBV7-2	TRBJ2-3	-	CASSQGLDTQYF	TGTGCCAGCAGCCAAGGACTAGATACGCAGTATTTT